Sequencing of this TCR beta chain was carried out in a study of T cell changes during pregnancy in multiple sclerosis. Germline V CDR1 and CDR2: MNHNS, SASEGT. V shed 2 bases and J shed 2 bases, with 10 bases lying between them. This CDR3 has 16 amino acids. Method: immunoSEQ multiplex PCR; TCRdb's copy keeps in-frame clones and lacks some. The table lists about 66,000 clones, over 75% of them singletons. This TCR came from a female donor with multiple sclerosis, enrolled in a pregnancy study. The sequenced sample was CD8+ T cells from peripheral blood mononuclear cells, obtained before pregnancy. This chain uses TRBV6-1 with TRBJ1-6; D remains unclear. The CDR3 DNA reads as TGTGCCAGCAGTGAATTCAGACTTACCTATAATTCACCCCTCCACTTT. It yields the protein CASSEFRLTYNSPLHF.